This TCR beta chain was observed in a study of siplizumab effects on memory and regulatory T cells. The assay covered 100,000 or so TCR templates per sample. The assay was immunoSEQ multiplex PCR, and TCRdb's table has in-frame clones only and misses some. The sample includes approximately 84,000 clones, roughly 94% of them seen just once. CDR1 and CDR2 from the germline V gene are MGHRA and YSYEKL. V was trimmed by 4 bases and J by 1 base, leaving 11 bases between them. This CDR3 is 14 amino acids long. Sequencing input: CD8+ T cells sorted from blood. The chain carries TRBV4-1 and TRBJ2-7; D uncertain. The receptor comes from a human donor in good health. The CDR3 DNA reads as TGCGCCAGCAGCCTCCGGACGGTATCCTACGAGCAGTACTTC. This gives the protein CASSLRTVSYEQYF.